Sequencing of this T cell receptor beta chain was carried out in a study of blood T cell repertoires in COVID-19. At the level of the study: The United States, Italy and Spain were the sources of the acute and convalescent COVID-19 samples. PBMCs, B-cell-depleted T cells, or T cells were the source of the cDNA or gDNA that made up the material.

Unmatched junction bases numbered 9, after V lost 7 bases and J lost 3 bases. Germline CDR1 reads MDHEN; CDR2 reads SYDVKM. This CDR3 region has 15 residues. As handled by the study authors: Scientists estimated how many nucleated cells there were by amplifying reference gene primers. Only in-frame clones appear in the TCRdb table, and some are missing; sequencing was by immunoSEQ multiplex PCR. V and J calls plus clone size are reproduced from that table; the DNA served to infer D and trimming. This repertoire shows 30,000 or so clones, approximately 78% found once; its top ten account for roughly 40%.

Sequences were obtained from peripheral blood. V is TRBV28 and J is TRBJ2-4, with 7 bases identical to TRBD1. The sequence derives from an elderly man with active or convalescent COVID-19. CDR3 DNA sequence: TGTGCCAGCACCCCTTCACAGGGGAGCAAAAACATTCAGTACTTC. It is translated as CASTPSQGSKNIQYF.